The rows below give T cell receptor beta chains drawn from one sample of a study of technical replicates of blood from several donors. The repertoire was sequenced with immunoSEQ multiplex PCR; TCRdb's copy has only in-frame clones and lacks some. Among some 62,000 clones listed, around nine tenths were seen once. Sequenced input: PBMCs. The receptors stem from a human donor in good health. Some clones in this sample may be carry-over from other donors' samples. CDR3s include the opening cysteine and the closing phenylalanine or tryptophan. A D gene is named only where the DNA matches it firmly. For some rows the clone size is stated as once, few or many, or as a class when expanded; others skip it.

J: TRBJ1-5; D: -; V: TRBV9; size: -; DNA: TGTGCCAGCAGCGCTGGCAGGGGTCGAAACAATCAGCCCCAGCATTTT; CDR3: CASSAGRGRNNQPQHF
J: TRBJ2-7; D: -; V: TRBV28; size: -; DNA: TGTGCCAGCAGTCTCCGGGACACATTTAACGAGCAGTACTTC; CDR3: CASSLRDTFNEQYF
J: TRBJ2-3; D: TRBD1; V: TRBV27; size: -; DNA: TGTGCCAGCAGTGCCCCGGGACAGGGAACAGATACGCAGTATTTT; CDR3: CASSAPGQGTDTQYF
J: TRBJ1-1; D: -; V: TRBV14; size: -; DNA: TGTGCCAGCAGTCTAGACAGGTTTGGAGGCGATGCGACTTTCTTT; CDR3: CASSLDRFGGDATFF
J: TRBJ2-3; D: -; V: TRBV5-1; size: -; DNA: TGCGCCAGCAGCAGGGGTGGGGGGAACACAGATACGCAGTATTTT; CDR3: CASSRGGGNTDTQYF
J: TRBJ2-1; D: TRBD1; V: TRBV7-9; size: -; DNA: TGTGCCAGCAGCTTATCTTCCGGGACAGGGGGTTACGGTGAGCAGTTCTTC; CDR3: CASSLSSGTGGYGEQFF
J: TRBJ2-5; D: -; V: TRBV2; size: -; DNA: TGTGCCAGCAGCGGACTAGGGGGAGAGACCCAGTACTTC; CDR3: CASSGLGGETQYF
J: TRBJ2-2; D: -; V: TRBV11-3; size: -; DNA: TGTGCCAGCAGCCTGACTGAGACCGGGGAGCTGTTTTTT; CDR3: CASSLTETGELFF
J: TRBJ2-2; D: -; V: TRBV5-1; size: -; DNA: TGCGCCAGCAGCTTGATTGGGGACTCCGGGGAGCTGTTTTTT; CDR3: CASSLIGDSGELFF
J: TRBJ2-2; D: TRBD2; V: TRBV9; size: once; DNA: TGTGCCAGCAGCGTGAGTCAAGCGGGAGAACGCACCGGGGAGCTGTTTTTT; CDR3: CASSVSQAGERTGELFF
J: TRBJ2-3; D: TRBD2; V: TRBV7-6; size: -; DNA: TGTGCCAGCAGCTTGGAAGCCCCTGACTTAGCGGGAGGGCGTAGGACAGATACGCAGTATTTT; CDR3: CASSLEAPDLAGGRRTDTQYF
J: TRBJ1-2; D: -; V: TRBV4-1; size: -; DNA: TGCGCCAGCAGCCAGGAGGTCAGGGGCAGGAATGGCTACACCTTC; CDR3: CASSQEVRGRNGYTF
J: TRBJ1-1; D: TRBD1; V: TRBV30; size: -; DNA: TGTGCCAGGAGGGGGCCCACTGAAGCTTTCTTT; CDR3: CARRGPTEAFF
J: TRBJ2-7; D: TRBD1; V: TRBV7-9; size: -; DNA: TGTGCCAGCAGCTTGGCCGGACAGGTTGGGGCCTACGAGCAGTACTTC; CDR3: CASSLAGQVGAYEQYF
J: TRBJ1-2; D: -; V: TRBV27; size: -; DNA: TGTGCCGGGAGAGGACGGCTCTATGGCTACACCTTC; CDR3: CAGRGRLYGYTF
J: TRBJ1-5; D: -; V: TRBV7-9; size: once; DNA: TGTGCCAGCAGCTTAGCCGTGTATGAGCCCCAGCATTTT; CDR3: CASSLAVYEPQHF
J: TRBJ1-2; D: -; V: TRBV30; size: -; DNA: TGTGCCTGGACCCCGACGGGGGGAAGCCGCTATGGCTACACCTTC; CDR3: CAWTPTGGSRYGYTF
J: TRBJ2-7; D: TRBD2; V: TRBV7-9; size: -; DNA: TGTGCCAGCAGCACTAGCGGAGGTCTCACCGAGCAGTACTTC; CDR3: CASSTSGGLTEQYF
J: TRBJ2-7; D: TRBD2; V: TRBV4-3; size: -; DNA: TGCGCCAGCAGCCAAGGCGTGATTAGCGGGAGTTACGAGCAGTACTTC; CDR3: CASSQGVISGSYEQYF
J: TRBJ2-7; D: TRBD2; V: TRBV2; size: -; DNA: TGTGCCAGCAGTGTTAATAGCGGGCGTACCTACGAGCAGTACTTC; CDR3: CASSVNSGRTYEQYF
J: TRBJ2-7; D: -; V: TRBV14; size: -; DNA: TGTGCCAGCAGCCAAGTAGGGGGTGCCCTGTACGAGCAGTACTTC; CDR3: CASSQVGGALYEQYF
J: TRBJ1-1; D: -; V: TRBV14; size: -; DNA: TGTGCCAGCAGCCAAGTAGAAGCTTTCTTT; CDR3: CASSQVEAFF
J: TRBJ2-5; D: TRBD1; V: TRBV2; size: -; DNA: TGTGCCAGCAGCGGGGACAGGGGACTGAGTAACCAGTACTTC; CDR3: CASSGDRGLSNQYF
J: TRBJ1-2; D: TRBD1; V: TRBV6-6; size: -; DNA: TGTGCCAGCAGTACCCTGGACAGGTCTAACTATGGCTACACCTTC; CDR3: CASSTLDRSNYGYTF
J: TRBJ1-6; D: -; V: TRBV6-1; size: few; DNA: TGTGCCAGCAGTGAATTAGATTCACCCCTCCACTTT; CDR3: CASSELDSPLHF
J: TRBJ2-1; D: TRBD2; V: TRBV27; size: -; DNA: TGTGCCAGCAGTTTGTCCCTAGCGGGATACAATGAGCAGTTCTTC; CDR3: CASSLSLAGYNEQFF
J: TRBJ2-1; D: TRBD2; V: TRBV5-5; size: -; DNA: TGTGCCAGCAGCGCCTGGACTAGCGGGAGGGCTCAAGAGCAGTTCTTC; CDR3: CASSAWTSGRAQEQFF
J: TRBJ2-1; D: TRBD2; V: TRBV10-3; size: -; DNA: TGTGCCACCGGGACTAGCGGGAATGAGCAGTTCTTC; CDR3: CATGTSGNEQFF
J: TRBJ2-7; D: -; V: TRBV4-2; size: -; DNA: TGTGCCAGCAGCCAAGATTTTTCAGATTCCTACGAGCAGTACTTC; CDR3: CASSQDFSDSYEQYF
J: TRBJ2-3; D: -; V: TRBV9; size: -; DNA: TGTGCCAGCAGCGTAGCGGGGTCAGATACGCAGTATTTT; CDR3: CASSVAGSDTQYF
J: TRBJ2-5; D: -; V: TRBV2; size: -; DNA: TGTGCCAGCAGGCTAGGCTTCACCGGGTACCAAGAGACCCAGTACTTC; CDR3: CASRLGFTGYQETQYF
J: TRBJ2-1; D: -; V: TRBV6-4; size: -; DNA: TGTGCCAGCTCTTTAGCGGCTTACAATGAGCAGTTCTTC; CDR3: CASSLAAYNEQFF
J: TRBJ1-1; D: -; V: TRBV4-2; size: -; DNA: TGTGCCAGCAGCCCACAAAACACTGAAGCTTTCTTT; CDR3: CASSPQNTEAFF
J: TRBJ2-1; D: TRBD2; V: TRBV7-2; size: -; DNA: TGTGCCAGCAGCGCCACGGGAAGCGGGAGTATCTACAATGAGCAGTTCTTC; CDR3: CASSATGSGSIYNEQFF
J: TRBJ2-5; D: TRBD2; V: TRBV5-1; size: -; DNA: TGCGCCAGCAGCTTGGGACTAGCGGGGTACCAAGAGACCCAGTACTTC; CDR3: CASSLGLAGYQETQYF
J: TRBJ1-2; D: -; V: TRBV7-2; size: -; DNA: TGTGCCAGCAGCCGGACACCCCTTTCAACCTTC; CDR3: CASSRTPLSTF
J: TRBJ2-1; D: TRBD2; V: TRBV4-3; size: -; DNA: TGCGCCAGCAGCCCGCTAGCGGAAATCTACAATGAGCAGTTCTTC; CDR3: CASSPLAEIYNEQFF
J: TRBJ1-2; D: -; V: TRBV6-5; size: once; DNA: TGTGCCAGCAGTTACGTGGGGCTAAAGTATGGCTACACCTTC; CDR3: CASSYVGLKYGYTF
J: TRBJ1-2; D: TRBD1; V: TRBV28; size: -; DNA: TGTGCCAGCAGCCTAGGGGGCAGAAGCTATGGCTACACCTTC; CDR3: CASSLGGRSYGYTF
J: TRBJ2-2; D: -; V: TRBV9; size: -; DNA: TGTGCCAGCAGCGACGGGAGTCTCGGGGGAGGGGAGCTGTTTTTT; CDR3: CASSDGSLGGGELFF
J: TRBJ1-2; D: -; V: TRBV2; size: -; DNA: TGTGCCAGCAGTGCGGAAGGGAGCTATGGCTACACCTTC; CDR3: CASSAEGSYGYTF
J: TRBJ2-2; D: TRBD2; V: TRBV2; size: -; DNA: TGTGCCAGCAGTGAAAGGAGCGGGGGAAACACCGGGGAGCTGTTTTTT; CDR3: CASSERSGGNTGELFF
J: TRBJ2-3; D: TRBD1; V: TRBV10-3; size: -; DNA: TGTGCCATCAGCCGGTCGGGACAGGGCACAGATACGCAGTATTTT; CDR3: CAISRSGQGTDTQYF
J: TRBJ2-2; D: TRBD1; V: TRBV9; size: -; DNA: TGTGCCAGCAGCGGGGACAGGGTCGCCGGGGAGCTGTTTTTT; CDR3: CASSGDRVAGELFF
J: TRBJ1-5; D: TRBD1; V: TRBV2; size: -; DNA: TGTGCCAGCAGTGAAACAGACAGGGCCCAGCCCCAGCATTTT; CDR3: CASSETDRAQPQHF
J: TRBJ2-1; D: TRBD2; V: TRBV2; size: -; DNA: TGTGCCAGCAGGTGGGGCGGGGGGGCCAGGGTTGAGCAGTTCTTC; CDR3: CASRWGGGARVEQFF
J: TRBJ1-2; D: -; V: TRBV2; size: -; DNA: TGTGCCAGCAGTGCTGTCAGTTCCTATGGCTACACCTTC; CDR3: CASSAVSSYGYTF
J: TRBJ2-5; D: TRBD1; V: TRBV7-8; size: once; DNA: TGTGCCAGCACGACAGGGGTGGGAGAGACCCAGTACTTC; CDR3: CASTTGVGETQYF
J: TRBJ2-7; D: TRBD1; V: TRBV7-9; size: -; DNA: TGTGCCAGCAGGCAGGGGACAGGCTTGACCTACGAGCAGTACTTC; CDR3: CASRQGTGLTYEQYF
J: TRBJ2-1; D: TRBD2; V: TRBV14; size: -; DNA: TGTGCCAGCAGCCCAGAGACTAGCGGGGCTTATGAGCAGTTCTTC; CDR3: CASSPETSGAYEQFF
J: TRBJ1-5; D: TRBD1; V: TRBV19; size: -; DNA: TGTGCCAGTAGTATCGGCGGGACAGTTCGGAATCAGCCCCAGCATTTT; CDR3: CASSIGGTVRNQPQHF